The rows below give T cell receptor beta chains drawn from one sample of a study of T cells in Graves' hyperthyroidism and ophthalmopathy. TCRdb recomputed calls from the multiplex PCR reads with MiXCR, one row per CDR3 protein. The sample shows approximately 590,000 distinct CDR3 sequences, approximately 15% of them seen only once. Sequenced: blood. These receptors all come from a woman aged 25 to 45 with Graves' hyperthyroidism. The CDR3 runs from the conserved cysteine through the conserved F or W. A D gene is named only where the DNA matches it firmly. Clone size is given for some rows only: seen once, a few or many times, or a class if the clone is expanded.

.	TRBJ2-7	TRBV6-1	TRBD2	CASRPILLAGEGEQYF	TGTGCCAGCAGACCCATTTTACTAGCGGGAGAGGGCGAGCAGTACTTC
.	TRBJ2-7	TRBV5-6	TRBD2	CASSGGLAASYEQYF	TGTGCCAGCAGCGGGGGACTAGCGGCATCCTACGAGCAGTACTTC
many	TRBJ2-5	TRBV11-2	.	CASSLVGAGPQETQYF	TGTGCCAGCAGCTTAGTGGGGGCCGGCCCCCAAGAGACCCAGTACTTC
.	TRBJ2-3	TRBV19	.	CAWSLGATDTQYF	TGTGCCTGGAGCCTGGGGGCCACAGATACGCAGTATTTT
few	TRBJ2-3	TRBV15	TRBD2	CATSRVPISGGLGDTQYF	TGTGCCACCAGCAGAGTCCCTATATCGGGAGGGTTGGGAGATACGCAGTATTTT
many	TRBJ2-1	TRBV3-1	.	CASSRRGRGYNEQFF	TGTGCCAGCAGCCGCCGGGGGAGGGGGTACAATGAGCAGTTCTTC
many	TRBJ2-3	TRBV20-1	.	CSWRVTDTQYF	TGCAGTTGGCGAGTCACAGATACGCAGTATTTT
many	TRBJ2-3	TRBV28	TRBD1	CATLTTGSTDTQYF	TGTGCCACCCTCACGACAGGGAGCACAGATACGCAGTATTTT
many	TRBJ2-7	TRBV5-1	.	CASSLAPGTEFAYEQYF	TGCGCCAGCAGCTTGGCCCCGGGGACTGAATTCGCCTACGAGCAGTACTTC
many	TRBJ2-2	TRBV6-1	TRBD1	CASSYLGQINTGELFF	TGTGCCAGCAGTTATCTGGGACAGATAAACACCGGGGAGCTGTTTTTT
many	TRBJ2-3	TRBV10-3	.	CAISESRDSNTQYF	TGTGCCATCAGTGAGTCGAGGGACTCTAATACGCAGTATTTT
.	TRBJ1-1	TRBV9	.	CASSGPAGEGAFF	TGTGCCAGCAGCGGACCAGCAGGGGAGGGAGCTTTCTTT
many	TRBJ2-5	TRBV13	.	CASSTRPTTETQYF	TGTGCCAGCAGCACCCGGCCCACCACGGAGACCCAGTACTTC
.	TRBJ2-7	TRBV3-1	TRBD2	CASRRTSGSDEQYF	TGTGCCAGCAGGAGGACTAGCGGGAGCGATGAGCAGTACTTC
.	TRBJ2-3	TRBV5-1	TRBD2	CASSLVPSGLAGVGTDTQYF	TGCGCCAGCAGCTTGGTACCATCGGGACTAGCGGGAGTGGGCACAGATACGCAGTATTTT
few	TRBJ2-1	TRBV7-3	TRBD1	CASSSSGQNRGTGVSYNEQFF	TGTGCCAGCAGCTCCAGCGGACAAAACAGGGGGACAGGGGTCTCCTACAATGAGCAGTTCTTC
many	TRBJ2-3	TRBV5-5	TRBD2	CASSLEALAGGSTDTQYF	TGTGCCAGCAGCTTGGAAGCACTAGCGGGAGGTAGCACAGATACGCAGTATTTT
.	TRBJ2-5	TRBV10-1	TRBD1	CASSESDRFQETQYF	TGCGCCAGCAGTGAGTCGGACAGGTTCCAAGAGACCCAGTACTTC
many	TRBJ2-7	TRBV6-2/TRBV6-3	.	CASSYSGAHEQYF	TGTGCCAGCAGTTACTCGGGGGCCCACGAGCAGTACTTC
.	TRBJ2-1	TRBV6-1	.	CASSLRQDNKQFF	TGTGCCAGCAGTCTCCGACAGGACAATAAGCAGTTCTTC
many	TRBJ1-1	TRBV2	.	CASNQGGGGGEAFF	TGTGCCAGCAATCAGGGCGGGGGTGGGGGTGAAGCTTTCTTT
few	TRBJ2-1	TRBV5-5	.	CASSGDGHNEQFF	TGTGCCAGCAGCGGGGACGGGCACAATGAGCAGTTCTTC
many	TRBJ2-2	TRBV9	TRBD2	CASSRPGLATNTGELFF	TGTGCCAGCAGCCGACCGGGACTAGCAACGAACACCGGGGAGCTGTTTTTT
many	TRBJ1-5	TRBV4-3	.	CASSQRLERNQPQHF	TGCGCCAGCAGCCAACGGCTGGAACGCAATCAGCCCCAGCATTTT
many	TRBJ2-3	TRBV27	TRBD2	CASILSGGGRAEDTQYF	TGTGCCAGCATCCTCTCCGGGGGCGGGAGGGCCGAAGATACGCAGTATTTT
.	TRBJ1-6	TRBV6-1	.	CASSYTGSGGSPLHF	TGTGCCAGCAGTTATACGGGTTCCGGAGGGTCACCCCTCCACTTT
many	TRBJ2-5	TRBV20-1	TRBD2	CSARVYGRAGREETQYF	TGCAGTGCTAGGGTTTACGGGAGGGCTGGTCGGGAAGAGACCCAGTACTTC
few	TRBJ1-1	TRBV11-1	.	CASSLVGSQDEGTEAFF	TGTGCCAGCAGCTTAGTAGGGTCGCAGGATGAGGGCACTGAAGCTTTCTTT
.	TRBJ1-6	TRBV20-1	.	CSARDRGAGDNSPLHF	TGCAGTGCTAGAGATAGAGGGGCCGGGGATAATTCACCCCTCCACTTT
few	TRBJ2-7	TRBV5-1	.	CASSFSTGGGYEQYF	TGCGCCAGCAGCTTTAGTACAGGGGGAGGGTACGAGCAGTACTTC
many	TRBJ2-1	TRBV7-3	TRBD2	CASSSGGGANEQFF	TGTGCCAGCAGCTCCGGGGGGGGGGCCAATGAGCAGTTCTTC
.	TRBJ2-6	TRBV28	TRBD1	CASRQGAVSGANVLTF	TGTGCCAGCCGACAGGGGGCCGTCTCTGGGGCCAACGTCCTGACTTTC
.	TRBJ2-7	TRBV9	TRBD1	CASSAMSGQGNEQYF	TGTGCCAGCAGCGCCATGTCGGGACAGGGGAACGAGCAGTACTTC
many	TRBJ2-1	TRBV3-1	.	CASSHQGAEQFF	TGTGCCAGCAGCCATCAGGGCGCTGAGCAGTTCTTC
many	TRBJ1-2	TRBV2	.	CASSVAPLAPGRYTF	TGTGCCAGCAGTGTGGCCCCGTTGGCTCCTGGACGCTACACCTTC
.	TRBJ2-1	TRBV4-3	TRBD2	CASSQGFRLAGDSEQFF	TGCGCCAGCAGCCAAGGATTCAGACTAGCGGGAGATAGTGAGCAGTTCTTC
many	TRBJ2-7	TRBV6-2/TRBV6-3	.	CASSYSWLLGRSYEQYF	TGTGCCAGCAGTTACTCGTGGTTATTGGGCAGGTCCTACGAGCAGTACTTC
many	TRBJ2-7	TRBV6-1	TRBD2	CASSTTSGSNYEQYF	TGTGCCAGCAGCACGACTAGCGGGAGTAACTACGAGCAGTACTTC
many	TRBJ2-7	TRBV7-2	TRBD1	CASSHPDRAGYEQYF	TGTGCCAGCAGCCACCCGGACAGGGCGGGATACGAGCAGTACTTC
.	TRBJ2-7	TRBV6-1	.	CASTLSVSGEQYF	TGTGCCAGCACCCTTAGCGTTTCAGGGGAGCAGTACTTC
few	TRBJ2-3	TRBV12-3/TRBV12-4	TRBD2	CASSRAGITDTQYF	TGTGCCAGCAGCAGAGCGGGAATCACAGATACGCAGTATTTT
few	TRBJ2-3	TRBV2	TRBD1	CASHGTDYTDTQYF	TGTGCCAGCCACGGGACAGACTACACAGATACGCAGTATTTT
many	TRBJ2-2	TRBV10-3	.	CAISGTTVRTGELFF	TGTGCCATTTCCGGGACAACCGTACGCACCGGGGAGCTGTTTTTT
.	TRBJ1-1	TRBV5-6	.	CASSYDRHTEAFF	TGTGCCAGCAGCTACGACAGGCACACTGAAGCTTTCTTT
many	TRBJ1-1	TRBV19	TRBD1	CASSIGTENTEAFF	TGTGCCAGCTCGATCGGGACAGAGAACACTGAAGCTTTCTTT
few	TRBJ2-7	TRBV5-1	TRBD1	CASSLERGQARDLIGYEQYF	TGCGCCAGCAGCTTGGAGAGAGGACAGGCCCGAGACCTGATAGGGTACGAGCAGTACTTC
.	TRBJ1-1	TRBV6-1	.	CAIHRSMNTEAFF	TGTGCCATACACAGATCGATGAACACTGAAGCTTTCTTT
many	TRBJ2-7	TRBV20-1	TRBD2	CSARLGLATYEQYF	TGCAGTGCTAGATTGGGACTAGCGACCTACGAGCAGTACTTC
many	TRBJ2-5	TRBV27	TRBD2	CASSSTGLAGGLSETQYF	TGTGCCAGCAGTTCAACAGGACTAGCGGGAGGGCTGAGCGAGACCCAGTACTTC
.	TRBJ1-6	TRBV27	.	CASRGTGSSPLHF	TGTGCCAGCAGAGGTACAGGGAGTTCACCCCTCCACTTT
many	TRBJ2-3	TRBV27	TRBD1	CASSPPPGQFTSTDTQYF	TGTGCCAGCAGCCCGCCCCCGGGACAGTTCACTAGCACAGATACGCAGTATTTT